The present TCR beta chain was sequenced within a study of OX40 agonist ivuxolimab in advanced cancers. The wider study: Ivuxolimab is an agonistic anti-OX40 (CD134) antibody, and patients were treated with it. Patients in the trial were receiving intravenous ivuxolimab every 2 weeks, at doses of 0.01 to 10 mg/kg.

The CDR3 is 13 residues long. Germline CDR1 and CDR2: LNHDA and SQIVND (reference sequence). Trimming took 10 bases from V and 4 from J, leaving 13 bases between them. The sample holds one count of this clone. Patients were excluded for autoimmune disease history or systemic immunosuppression. At baseline, cycle 4 day 1, and cycle 7 day 1, blood was sampled. Sequencing used immunoSEQ multiplex PCR; TCRdb keeps in-frame clones, though not all of them. Of roughly 60,000 clones listed, roughly 86% are singletons. The chain uses TRBV19 and TRBJ2-2, with a tentative D call TRBD2 (5 bases). The clonotype originates from an adult with an advanced solid tumor such as melanoma, head and neck, liver or kidney cancer. The starting material was CD4+ or CD8+ T cells sorted from blood, obtained in a trial of the OX40 agonist ivuxolimab. As DNA, the CDR3 is TGTGCCACATACCCGGGGAGCACCGGGGAGCTGTTTTTT. Its translation is CATYPGSTGELFF.